The text below deals with one T cell receptor (beta chain). This sample was taken from a study of blood T cell repertoires in COVID-19. Study-level background: In each case, the material was cDNA or gDNA derived from T cells, B-cell-depleted T cells, or PBMCs.

CDR3 length equals 14 residues. Ages ranged from about 18 to 89 years, with residence in about 23 US areas. Participant reports of clinical history set cohort assignment. Donors of Cohort 3 who recovered were those that had two negative PCRs, clearance, or symptom resolution. Using immunoSEQ multiplex PCR, the repertoire was profiled, and TCRdb retains in-frame clones only, with some absent. The data contain roughly 400,000 clones, about 90% of them singletons. Source material: PBMCs or T cells enriched from blood (not recorded which). The J gene is TRBJ1-1, the V gene TRBV21-1; whether TRBD1, the table's D call, matches the DNA was not checked. TRBV21-1 is deemed a pseudogene. This TCR came from a man between 18 and 29 years old who had recovered from COVID-19. CDR3 in amino acids: CASSRDSPDTEAFF. In DNA, the CDR3 is TGTGCCAGCAGCAGAGACAGCCCGGACACTGAAGCTTTCTTT.